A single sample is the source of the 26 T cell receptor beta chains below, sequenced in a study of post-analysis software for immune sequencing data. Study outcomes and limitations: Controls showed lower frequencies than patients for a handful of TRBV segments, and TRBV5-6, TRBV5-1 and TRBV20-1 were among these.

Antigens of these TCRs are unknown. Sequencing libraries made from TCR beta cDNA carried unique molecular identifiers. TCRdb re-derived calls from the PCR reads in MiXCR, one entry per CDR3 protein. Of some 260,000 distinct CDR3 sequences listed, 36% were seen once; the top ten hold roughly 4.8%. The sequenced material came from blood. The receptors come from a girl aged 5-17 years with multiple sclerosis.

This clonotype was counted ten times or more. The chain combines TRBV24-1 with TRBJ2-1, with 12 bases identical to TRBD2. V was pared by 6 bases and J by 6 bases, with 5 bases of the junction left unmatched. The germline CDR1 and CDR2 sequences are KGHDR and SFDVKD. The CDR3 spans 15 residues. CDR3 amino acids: CATSLAGGESNEQFF. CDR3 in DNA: TGTGCCACCAGTCTAGCGGGGGGGGAGTCCAATGAGCAGTTCTTC.

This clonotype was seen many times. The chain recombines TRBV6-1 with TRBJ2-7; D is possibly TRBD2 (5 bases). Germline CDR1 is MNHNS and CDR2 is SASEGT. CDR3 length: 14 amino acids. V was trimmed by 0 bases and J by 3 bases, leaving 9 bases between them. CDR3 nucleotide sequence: TGTGCCAGCAGTGAAGCTCACGGAGGCTACGAGCAGTACTTC. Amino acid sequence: CASSEAHGGYEQYF.

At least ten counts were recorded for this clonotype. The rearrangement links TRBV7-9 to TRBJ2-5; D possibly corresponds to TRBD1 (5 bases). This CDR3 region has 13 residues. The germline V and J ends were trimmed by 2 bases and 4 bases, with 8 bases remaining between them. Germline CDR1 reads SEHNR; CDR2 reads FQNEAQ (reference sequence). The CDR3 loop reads CASSLRGPETQYF. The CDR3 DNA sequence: TGTGCCAGCAGCTTAAGGGGTCCAGAGACCCAGTACTTC.

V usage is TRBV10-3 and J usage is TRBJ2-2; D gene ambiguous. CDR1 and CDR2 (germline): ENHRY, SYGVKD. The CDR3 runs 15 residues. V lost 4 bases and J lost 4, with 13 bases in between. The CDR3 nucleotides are TGTGCCATCAGTGGGCCTGGGAAGAGCACCGGGGAGCTGTTTTTT. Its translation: CAISGPGKSTGELFF.

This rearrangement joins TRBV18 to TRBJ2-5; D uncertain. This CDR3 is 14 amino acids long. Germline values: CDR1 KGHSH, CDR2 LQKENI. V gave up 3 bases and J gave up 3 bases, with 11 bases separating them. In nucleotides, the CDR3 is TGTGCCAGCTCACCGGATCAGCGTGAAGAGACCCAGTACTTC. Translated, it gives CASSPDQREETQYF.

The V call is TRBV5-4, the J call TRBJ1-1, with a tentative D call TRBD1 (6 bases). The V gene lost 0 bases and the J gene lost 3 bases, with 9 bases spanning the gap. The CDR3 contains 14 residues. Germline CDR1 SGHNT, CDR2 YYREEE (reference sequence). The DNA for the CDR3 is TGTGCCAGCAGCTTGGGGACAGCGGACACTGAAGCTTTCTTT. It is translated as CASSLGTADTEAFF.

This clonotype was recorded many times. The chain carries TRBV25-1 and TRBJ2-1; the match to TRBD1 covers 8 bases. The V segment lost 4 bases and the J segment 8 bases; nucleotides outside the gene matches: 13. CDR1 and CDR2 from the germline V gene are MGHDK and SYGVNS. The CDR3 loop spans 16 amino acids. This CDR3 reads CASSGAGPGQVYEQFF. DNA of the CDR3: TGTGCCAGCAGTGGAGCCGGACCGGGACAGGTTTATGAGCAGTTCTTC.

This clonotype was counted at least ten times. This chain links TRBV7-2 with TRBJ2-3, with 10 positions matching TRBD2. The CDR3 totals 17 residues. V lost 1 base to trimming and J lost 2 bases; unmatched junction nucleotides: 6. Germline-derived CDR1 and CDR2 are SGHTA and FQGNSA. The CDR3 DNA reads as TGTGCCAGCAGCTTAGTAATAGGACTAGCGGACACAGATACGCAGTATTTT. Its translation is CASSLVIGLADTDTQYF.

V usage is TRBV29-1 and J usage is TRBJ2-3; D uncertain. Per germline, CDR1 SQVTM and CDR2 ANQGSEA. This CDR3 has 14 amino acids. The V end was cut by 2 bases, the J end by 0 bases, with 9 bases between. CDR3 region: CSVESEASTDTQYF. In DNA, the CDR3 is TGCAGCGTTGAATCGGAAGCTAGCACAGATACGCAGTATTTT.

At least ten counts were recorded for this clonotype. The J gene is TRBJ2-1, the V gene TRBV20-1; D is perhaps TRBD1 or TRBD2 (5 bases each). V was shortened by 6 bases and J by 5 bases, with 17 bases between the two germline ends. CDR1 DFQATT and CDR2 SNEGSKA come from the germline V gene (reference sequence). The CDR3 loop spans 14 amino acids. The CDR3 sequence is CSAGVVGSNNEQFF. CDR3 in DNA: TGCAGTGCGGGGGTCGTTGGATCGAACAATGAGCAGTTCTTC.

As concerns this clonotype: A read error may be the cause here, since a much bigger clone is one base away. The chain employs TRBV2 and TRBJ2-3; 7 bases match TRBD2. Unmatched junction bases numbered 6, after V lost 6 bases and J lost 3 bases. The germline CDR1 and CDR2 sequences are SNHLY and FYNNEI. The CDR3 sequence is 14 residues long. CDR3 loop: CASRVRLATDTQYF. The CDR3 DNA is TGTGCCAGCAGGGTCCGACTAGCTACAGATACGCAGTATTTT.

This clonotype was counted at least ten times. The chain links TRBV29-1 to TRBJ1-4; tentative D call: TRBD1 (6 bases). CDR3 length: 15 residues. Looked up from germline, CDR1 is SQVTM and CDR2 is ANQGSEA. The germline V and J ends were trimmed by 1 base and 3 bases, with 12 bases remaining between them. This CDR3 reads CSVEVAGQPNEKLFF. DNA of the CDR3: TGCAGCGTTGAAGTCGCAGGACAGCCTAATGAAAAACTGTTTTTT.

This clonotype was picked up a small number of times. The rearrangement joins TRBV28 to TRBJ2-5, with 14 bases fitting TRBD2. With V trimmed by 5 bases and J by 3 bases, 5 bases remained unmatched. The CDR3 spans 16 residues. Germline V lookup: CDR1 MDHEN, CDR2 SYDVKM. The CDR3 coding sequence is TGTGCCAGCAGTCCGGGACTAGCGGGGGATAAAGAGACCCAGTACTTC. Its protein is CASSPGLAGDKETQYF.

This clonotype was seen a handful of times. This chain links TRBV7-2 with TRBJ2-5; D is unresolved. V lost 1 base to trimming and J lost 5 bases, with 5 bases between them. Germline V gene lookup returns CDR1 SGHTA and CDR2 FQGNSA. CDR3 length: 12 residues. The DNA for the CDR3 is TGTGCCAGCAGCTTAGTTGTTGAGACCCAGTACTTC. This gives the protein CASSLVVETQYF.

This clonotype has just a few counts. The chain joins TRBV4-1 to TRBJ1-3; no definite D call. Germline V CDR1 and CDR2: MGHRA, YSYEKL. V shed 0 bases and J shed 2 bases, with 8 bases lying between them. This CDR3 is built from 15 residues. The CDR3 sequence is CASSQDVDTGNTIYF. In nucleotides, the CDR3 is TGCGCCAGCAGCCAAGATGTAGATACTGGAAACACCATATATTTT.

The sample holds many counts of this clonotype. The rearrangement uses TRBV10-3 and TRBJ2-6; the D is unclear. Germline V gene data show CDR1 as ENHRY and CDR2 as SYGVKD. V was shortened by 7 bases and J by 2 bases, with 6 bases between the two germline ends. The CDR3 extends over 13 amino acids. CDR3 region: CAIKATGANVLTF. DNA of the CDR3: TGTGCCATCAAGGCGACTGGGGCCAACGTCCTGACTTTC.

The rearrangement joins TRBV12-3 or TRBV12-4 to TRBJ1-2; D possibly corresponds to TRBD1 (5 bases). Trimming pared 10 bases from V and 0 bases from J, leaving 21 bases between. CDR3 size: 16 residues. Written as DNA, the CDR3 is TGTGCCACCAAAGGGAGCTGGAGGGGTTCTAACTATGGCTACACCTTC. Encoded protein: CATKGSWRGSNYGYTF.

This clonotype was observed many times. The DNA for the CDR3 is TGCAGTGCTAGCCGAGTGGGCACTGAAGCTTTCTTT. This translates into CSASRVGTEAFF. The chain recombines TRBV20-1 with TRBJ1-1, with D uncertain. Trimming cost V 3 bases and J 4 bases, with 9 bases left between them. This CDR3 comprises 12 residues. CDR1 and CDR2 from the germline V gene are DFQATT and SNEGSKA (reference sequence).

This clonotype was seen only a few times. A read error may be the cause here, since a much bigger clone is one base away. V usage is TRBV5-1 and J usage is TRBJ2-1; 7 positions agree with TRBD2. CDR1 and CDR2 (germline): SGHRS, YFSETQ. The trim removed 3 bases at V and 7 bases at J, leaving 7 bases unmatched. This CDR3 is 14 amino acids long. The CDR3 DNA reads TGCGCCAGCAGCTGGGCCGGGGGGACGAATGAGCAGTTCTTC. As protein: CASSWAGGTNEQFF.

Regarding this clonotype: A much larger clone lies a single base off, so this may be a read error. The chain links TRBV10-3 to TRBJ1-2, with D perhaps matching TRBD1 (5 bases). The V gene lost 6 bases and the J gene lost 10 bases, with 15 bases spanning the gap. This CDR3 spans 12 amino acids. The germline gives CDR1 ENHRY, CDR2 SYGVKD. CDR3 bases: TGTGCCATCAGAGGAGAGAGGGGTGACTACACCTTC. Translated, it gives CAIRGERGDYTF.

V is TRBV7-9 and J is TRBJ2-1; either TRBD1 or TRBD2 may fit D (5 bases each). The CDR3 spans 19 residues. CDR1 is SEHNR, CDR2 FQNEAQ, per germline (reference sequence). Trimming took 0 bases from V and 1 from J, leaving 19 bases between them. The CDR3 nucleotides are TGTGCCAGCAGCTTAGCGCTTTCTAGCCAGGGTGGTTCCTACAATGAGCAGTTCTTC. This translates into CASSLALSSQGGSYNEQFF.

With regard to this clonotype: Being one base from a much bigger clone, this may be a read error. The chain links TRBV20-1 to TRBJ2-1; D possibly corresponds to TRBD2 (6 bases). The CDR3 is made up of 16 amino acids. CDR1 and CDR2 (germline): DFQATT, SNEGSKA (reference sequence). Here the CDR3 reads CSASPLGGDSYNERFF. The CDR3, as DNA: TGCAGTGCTAGTCCTCTGGGCGGGGACTCCTACAATGAGCGGTTCTTC.

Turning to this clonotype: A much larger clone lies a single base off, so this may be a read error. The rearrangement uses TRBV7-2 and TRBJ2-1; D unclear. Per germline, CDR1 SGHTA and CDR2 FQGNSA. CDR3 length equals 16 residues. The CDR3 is CASGLEYKGPYNEQFF. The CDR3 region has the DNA TGTGCCAGCGGCTTAGAATACAAGGGTCCCTACAATGAGCAGTTCTTC.

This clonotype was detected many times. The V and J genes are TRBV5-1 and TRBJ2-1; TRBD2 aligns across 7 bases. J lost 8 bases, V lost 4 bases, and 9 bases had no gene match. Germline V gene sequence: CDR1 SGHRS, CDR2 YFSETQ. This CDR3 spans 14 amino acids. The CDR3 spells CASSPSGALYEQFF. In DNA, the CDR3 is TGCGCCAGCAGCCCGAGCGGGGCTCTCTATGAGCAGTTCTTC.

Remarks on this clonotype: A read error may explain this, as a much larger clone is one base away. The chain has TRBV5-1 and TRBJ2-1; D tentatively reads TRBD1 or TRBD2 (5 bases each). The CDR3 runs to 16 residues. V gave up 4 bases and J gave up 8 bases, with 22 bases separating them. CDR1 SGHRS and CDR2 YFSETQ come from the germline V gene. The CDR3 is CASSTGTIQFKDEQFF. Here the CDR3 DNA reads TGCGCCAGCAGCACCGGGACGATACAATTCAAGGATGAGCAGTTCTTC.

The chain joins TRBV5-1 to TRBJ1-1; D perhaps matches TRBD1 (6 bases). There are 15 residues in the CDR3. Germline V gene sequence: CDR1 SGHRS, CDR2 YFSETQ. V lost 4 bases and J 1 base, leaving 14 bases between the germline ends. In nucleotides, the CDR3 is TGCGCCAGCAGCGCAAAGGGGGAAAGGAACACTGAAGCTTTCTTT. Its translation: CASSAKGERNTEAFF.